This T cell receptor (beta chain) originates from a study of blood T cell repertoires in COVID-19. Study as a whole: Specimens from acute and convalescent COVID-19 originated in the United States, Italy and Spain. From T cells, B-cell-depleted T cells, or PBMCs came the material, which was cDNA or gDNA.

This clone has only one observation. As originally analysed: Reference gene primer amplification gave estimated nucleated cell counts. The data were produced by immunoSEQ multiplex PCR, yet TCRdb's version contains in-frame clones alone and is incomplete. The DNA gave D and trimming, while V, J and clone size come from that table. Among some 120,000 clones listed, 85% to 90% were seen once. The sequence came from a human donor in a cohort sampled during active COVID-19. The sequencing input was peripheral blood.

The CDR3 loop reads CASSQSGGRLRETQYF. In DNA, the CDR3 is TGTGCCAGCAGCCAATCCGGGGGACGGCTGAGGGAGACCCAGTACTTC. The V gene is TRBV4-2, the J gene TRBJ2-5; maybe TRBD2 (6 bases). This CDR3 is 16 amino acids long. Germline CDR1 LGHNA, CDR2 YNFKEQ. The ends were cut back, 2 bases at V and 5 bases at J, with 18 bases in the middle.